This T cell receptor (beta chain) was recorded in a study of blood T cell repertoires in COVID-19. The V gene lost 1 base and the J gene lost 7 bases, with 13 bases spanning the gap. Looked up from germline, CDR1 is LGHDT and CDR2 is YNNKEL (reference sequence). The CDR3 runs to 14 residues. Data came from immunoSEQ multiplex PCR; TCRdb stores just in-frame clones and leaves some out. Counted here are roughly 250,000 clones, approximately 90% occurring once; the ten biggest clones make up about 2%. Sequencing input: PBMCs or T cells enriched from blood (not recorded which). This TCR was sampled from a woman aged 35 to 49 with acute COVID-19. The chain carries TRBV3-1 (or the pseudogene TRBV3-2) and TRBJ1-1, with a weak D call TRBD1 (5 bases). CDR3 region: CASSQGGTGVEAFF. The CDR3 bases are TGTGCCAGCAGCCAAGGGGGGACGGGAGTTGAAGCTTTCTTT.